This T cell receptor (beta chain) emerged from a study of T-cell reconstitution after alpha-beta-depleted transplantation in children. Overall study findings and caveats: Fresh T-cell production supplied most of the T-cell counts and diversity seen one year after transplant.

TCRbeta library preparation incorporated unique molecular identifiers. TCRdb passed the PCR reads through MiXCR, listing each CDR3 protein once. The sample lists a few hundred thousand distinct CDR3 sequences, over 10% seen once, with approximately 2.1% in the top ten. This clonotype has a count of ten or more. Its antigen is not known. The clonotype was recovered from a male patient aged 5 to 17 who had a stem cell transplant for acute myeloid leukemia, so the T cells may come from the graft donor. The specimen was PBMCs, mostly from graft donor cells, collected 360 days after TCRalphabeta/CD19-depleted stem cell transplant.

CDR3 sequence reads: CASSPEGREAFF. CDR3 nucleotides: TGTGCCAGCAGCCCGGAGGGCAGGGAAGCTTTCTTT. This chain connects TRBV7-9 to TRBJ1-1; D not resolved. V was pared by 5 bases and J by 8 bases, with 12 bases between. There are 12 residues in the CDR3. The germline V gene has CDR1 SEHNR and CDR2 FQNEAQ (reference sequence).